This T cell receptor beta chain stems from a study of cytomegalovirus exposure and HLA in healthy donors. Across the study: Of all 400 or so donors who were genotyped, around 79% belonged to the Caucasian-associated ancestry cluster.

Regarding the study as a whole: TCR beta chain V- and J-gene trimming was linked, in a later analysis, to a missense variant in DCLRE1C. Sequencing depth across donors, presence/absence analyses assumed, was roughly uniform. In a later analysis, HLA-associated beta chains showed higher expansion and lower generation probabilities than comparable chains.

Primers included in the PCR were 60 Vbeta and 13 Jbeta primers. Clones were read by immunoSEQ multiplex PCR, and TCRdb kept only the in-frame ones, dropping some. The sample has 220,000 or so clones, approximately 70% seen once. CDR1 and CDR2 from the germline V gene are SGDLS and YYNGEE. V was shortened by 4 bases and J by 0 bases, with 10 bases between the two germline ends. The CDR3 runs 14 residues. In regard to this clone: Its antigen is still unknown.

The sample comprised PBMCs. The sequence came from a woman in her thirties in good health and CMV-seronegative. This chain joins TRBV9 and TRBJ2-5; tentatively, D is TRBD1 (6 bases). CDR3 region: CASSQGGDQETQYF. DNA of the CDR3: TGTGCCAGCAGCCAAGGGGGTGACCAAGAGACCCAGTACTTC.